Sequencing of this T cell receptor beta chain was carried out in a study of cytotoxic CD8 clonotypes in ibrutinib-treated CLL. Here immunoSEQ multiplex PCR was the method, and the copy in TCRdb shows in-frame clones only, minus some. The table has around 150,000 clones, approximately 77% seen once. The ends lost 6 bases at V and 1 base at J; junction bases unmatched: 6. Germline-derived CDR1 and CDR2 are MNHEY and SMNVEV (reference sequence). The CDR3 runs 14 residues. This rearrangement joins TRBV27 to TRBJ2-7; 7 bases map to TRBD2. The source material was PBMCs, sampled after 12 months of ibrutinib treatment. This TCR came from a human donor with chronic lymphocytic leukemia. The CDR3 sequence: CASSIAGISYEQYF. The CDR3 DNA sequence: TGTGCCAGCAGCATAGCGGGCATATCCTACGAGCAGTACTTC.